The rows below give T cell receptor beta chains drawn from one sample of a study of T cell repertoires in cytomegalovirus infection. MiXCR, run by TCRdb on the reads, gives a single entry per CDR3 protein. The sample consists of 300,000 or so distinct CDR3 sequences, just under 25% of them appearing once. Their antigen targets remain unknown. Material: cultured PBMCs, obtained from culture after CMV antigen stimulation. All receptors derive from a human donor in good health (CMV status not recorded). Some clones in this sample may be carry-over from other donors' samples. Both conserved end residues are part of each CDR3. A D gene is named only where the DNA matches it firmly. Size is omitted from some rows. Given values are once, few, many or a class for expanded clones.

D	V	J	size	DNA	CDR3
TRBD1	TRBV9	TRBJ1-1	.	TGTGCCAGCAGCGTAGACGCGACAGGGGACACTGAAGCTTTCTTT	CASSVDATGDTEAFF
.	TRBV2	TRBJ2-5	.	TGTGCCAGCACTCTAGTGGCCCAGACTAGCCAAGAGACCCAGTACTTC	CASTLVAQTSQETQYF
.	TRBV2	TRBJ1-4	many	TGTGCCAGCATCCGGGACCGTGGGAATGAAAAACTGTTTTTT	CASIRDRGNEKLFF
TRBD2	TRBV29-1	TRBJ2-1	few	TGCAGCGTTCGGGGTACTAGCGGGAGGGTTTGGGAGCAGTTCTTC	CSVRGTSGRVWEQFF
.	TRBV6-1	TRBJ1-2	many	TGTGCCGCCGTCCCTGGCCCCGGGACATCTAACTATGGCTACACCTTC	CAAVPGPGTSNYGYTF
.	TRBV10-3	TRBJ2-2	.	TGTGCCATCAGTGCAGCTGCGAACACCGGGGAGCTGTTTTTT	CAISAAANTGELFF
TRBD2	TRBV12-3/TRBV12-4	TRBJ2-3	many	TGTGCCAGCAGTCCCCGGACTAGCGGGGGCACAGATACGCAGTATTTT	CASSPRTSGGTDTQYF
TRBD2	TRBV4-3	TRBJ2-1	once	TGCGCCAGCAGCCAAGATTGGACAGGGGGAGGACTAGCGGGAATCGAGCAGTTCTTC	CASSQDWTGGGLAGIEQFF
TRBD2	TRBV19	TRBJ2-7	.	TGTGCCAGTAGTATAAATTTTATAGCGGGAGACGAGCAGTACTTC	CASSINFIAGDEQYF
.	TRBV4-1	TRBJ1-1	.	TGCGCCAGCAGCCACGGTATCGTCTCGAACACTGAAGCTTTCTTT	CASSHGIVSNTEAFF
.	TRBV28	TRBJ2-3	.	TGTGCCAGCAGTTTATTAGGGGGCACAGATACGCAGTATTTT	CASSLLGGTDTQYF
.	TRBV6-2/TRBV6-3	TRBJ2-5	.	TGTGCCAGCAGTTCGACTAGGGAACAAGAGACCCAGTACTTC	CASSSTREQETQYF
TRBD2	TRBV27	TRBJ2-3	many	TGTGCCAGCAGTTTGCTAGCGGTTGCTAGCACAGATACGCAGTATTTT	CASSLLAVASTDTQYF
TRBD2	TRBV7-2	TRBJ2-3	.	TGTGCCAGCAGCTCAGGGAGTCTGGAGGGAGGGGCGCAGTATTTT	CASSSGSLEGGAQYF
.	TRBV20-1	TRBJ1-2	.	TGCAGTGCTTCCCCCCCGGGCCCCTATGGCTACACCTTC	CSASPPGPYGYTF
TRBD2	TRBV24-1	TRBJ2-1	.	TGTGCCACCAGTGATTCTAGACTAGCGGGAGTCGCTTACAATGAGCAGTTCTTC	CATSDSRLAGVAYNEQFF
.	TRBV12-3/TRBV12-4	TRBJ2-1	.	TGTGCCAGCAGGAGGGTAAGGGCCTACAATGAGCAGTTCTTC	CASRRVRAYNEQFF